This entry lists 20 T cell receptor beta chains sequenced from one sample in a study of technical replicates of blood from four donors. Assay: immunoSEQ multiplex PCR; the TCRdb copy retains only in-frame clones and omits some. Among 55,000 to 80,000 clones listed, just over 90% were seen once. Sequencing input: T cells isolated from PBMCs. The receptors here all came from a human donor in good health.

The rearrangement links TRBV7-9 to TRBJ2-3; D gene uncertain. The V and J ends lost 8 bases and 0 bases respectively, with 6 bases between them. The CDR3 is made up of 12 amino acids. Germline CDR1 SEHNR, CDR2 FQNEAQ (reference sequence). CDR3 bases: TGTGCCAGCGTGGAGAGCACAGATACGCAGTATTTT. Protein sequence: CASVESTDTQYF.

This rearrangement joins TRBV4-2 to TRBJ1-2, with D unresolved. Trimming took 0 bases from V and 6 from J, leaving 20 bases between them. CDR1 is LGHNA and CDR2 is YNFKEQ in the germline V gene. The CDR3 runs to 17 residues. The CDR3: CASSQEARPNLGDGYTF. In DNA form, the CDR3 reads TGTGCCAGCAGCCAAGAGGCCAGGCCTAACTTAGGCGATGGCTACACCTTC.

The rearrangement uses TRBV10-1 and TRBJ1-1, with unresolved D. This CDR3 region has 12 residues. Germline values: CDR1 WNHNN, CDR2 SYGVQD (reference sequence). The V end lost 3 bases, the J end lost 11 bases, and 13 bases lay between the germline ends. CDR3 DNA: TGCGCCAGCAGTGACCTTGCACACGGGGCTTTCTTT. Protein product: CASSDLAHGAFF.

The J gene is TRBJ2-5, the V gene TRBV4-2, with D maybe TRBD2 (6 bases). V was shortened by 2 bases and J by 1 base, with 14 bases between the two germline ends. The CDR3 extends over 16 amino acids. The germline CDR1 and CDR2 sequences are LGHNA and YNFKEQ. The CDR3 DNA follows: TGTGCCAGCAGCCAAAATATCGGGGGAATCCAAGAGACCCAGTACTTC. This sequence encodes CASSQNIGGIQETQYF.

The rearrangement uses TRBV27 and TRBJ2-4; possibly TRBD2 for D (6 bases). CDR1 is MNHEY and CDR2 is SMNVEV in the germline V gene (reference sequence). The CDR3 has 15 residues. The V gene lost 5 bases and the J gene lost 8 bases, with 19 bases spanning the gap. CDR3 amino acids: CASSQAGSWGDIQYF. The DNA for the CDR3 is TGTGCCAGCAGTCAAGCCGGGAGCTGGGGGGACATTCAGTACTTC.

The rearrangement uses TRBV7-8 and TRBJ2-1, with D perhaps matching TRBD2 (6 bases). Trimming took 2 bases from V and 3 from J, leaving 14 bases between them. From germline, CDR1 is SGHVS and CDR2 FQNEAQ. This CDR3 spans 16 amino acids. The CDR3 coding sequence is TGTGCCAGCAGCTTAAGCTCGGGAGCAGTCTACAATGAGCAGTTCTTC. This encodes CASSLSSGAVYNEQFF.

The genes are TRBV7-2 and TRBJ2-7, with 9 bases aligning to TRBD2. Germline V gives CDR1 SGHTA, CDR2 FQGNSA. The CDR3 loop spans 16 amino acids. Unmatched junction bases numbered 11, after V lost 2 bases and J lost 6 bases. CDR3: CASSLRSGLASSEQYF. The CDR3 coding sequence is TGTGCCAGCAGCTTACGCTCGGGACTAGCTTCGAGCGAGCAGTACTTC.

The rearrangement uses TRBV9 and TRBJ1-1; D remains ambiguous. CDR3 size: 12 residues. The germline V gene encodes CDR1 SGDLS and CDR2 YYNGEE. Trimming left V 3 bases short and J 3 bases short, with 6 bases between. The CDR3 DNA sequence: TGTGCCAGCAGCGCCCGGGACACTGAAGCTTTCTTT. It yields the protein CASSARDTEAFF.

V is TRBV10-3 and J is TRBJ2-1; perhaps TRBD2 as D (5 bases). There are 15 residues in the CDR3. The V end lost 11 bases, the J end lost 2 bases, and 19 bases lay between the germline ends. Looked up from germline, CDR1 is ENHRY and CDR2 is SYGVKD. The DNA for the CDR3 is TGTGCCGTCGGGGTAAAAGGCAGACCCTACAATGAGCAGTTCTTC. Its protein is CAVGVKGRPYNEQFF.

The chain combines TRBV6-4 with TRBJ1-4; D gene unclear. There are 13 residues in the CDR3. With 0 bases removed from V and 12 bases from J, the gap between germline ends came to 11 bases. CDR1 is MRHNA, CDR2 SNTAGT, per germline. CDR3 amino acids: CASSDSGSGELFF. As DNA, the CDR3 is TGTGCCAGCAGTGACTCCGGATCCGGAGAACTGTTTTTT.

V usage is TRBV7-9 and J usage is TRBJ1-4, with unresolved D. CDR1 is SEHNR and CDR2 is FQNEAQ in the germline V gene (reference sequence). V was shortened by 5 bases and J by 11 bases, with 24 bases between the two germline ends. The CDR3 sequence is 16 residues long. The CDR3 sequence is CASSQILREGEEKLFF. CDR3 coding DNA: TGTGCCAGCAGCCAAATTCTTAGGGAGGGAGAGGAGAAACTGTTTTTT.

The chain recombines TRBV28 with TRBJ2-6; TRBD1 might be the D (6 bases). Germline values: CDR1 MDHEN, CDR2 SYDVKM. Trimming left V 10 bases short and J 3 bases short, with 19 bases between. This CDR3 is built from 16 residues. The CDR3: CATQGQPKVGANVLTF. CDR3 bases: TGTGCCACCCAAGGACAGCCCAAGGTTGGGGCCAACGTCCTGACTTTC.

The gene calls are TRBV27 and TRBJ2-2, with D possibly matching TRBD2 (7 bases). Trimming shortened V by 5 bases and J by 3 bases, and 16 bases separated the two germline ends. The CDR3 is 16 residues long. Germline V gene lookup returns CDR1 MNHEY and CDR2 SMNVEV (reference sequence). The CDR3 DNA reads TGTGCCAGCAGTGGGTGGGGGCTAGCGGACACCGGGGAGCTGTTTTTT. Amino acids: CASSGWGLADTGELFF.

CDR3 coding DNA: TGCGCCAGCAGTCTTCTCGGTGGGGGGATGAACACTGAAGCTTTCTTT. It codes for CASSLLGGGMNTEAFF. V usage is TRBV5-1 and J usage is TRBJ1-1, with D possibly TRBD1 on 5 matching bases. V was cut by 5 bases and J by 0 bases, with 17 bases left in between. This CDR3 has 16 amino acids. The germline V gene has CDR1 SGHRS and CDR2 YFSETQ.

This clone was found a few times. CDR3 protein: CSVEGGQIGAFF. CDR3 coding DNA: TGCAGCGTTGAAGGGGGGCAGATCGGAGCTTTCTTT. The chain links TRBV29-1 to TRBJ1-1, with a tentative D call TRBD1 (6 bases). This CDR3 has 12 amino acids. CDR1 is SQVTM, CDR2 ANQGSEA, per germline. V was clipped by 1 base and J by 10 bases, with 13 bases between them. Variable domain in full (rest from reference TRBV29-1 and TRBJ1-1): SAVISQKPSRDICQRGTSLTIQCQVDSQVTMMFWYRQQPGQSLTLIATANQGSEATYESGFVIDKFPISRPNLTFSTLTVSNMSPEDSSIYLCSVEGGQIGAFFGQGTRLTVV.

This chain links TRBV27 with TRBJ2-3, with 8 bases identical to TRBD1. This CDR3 has 12 residues. CDR1 MNHEY and CDR2 SMNVEV come from the germline V gene (reference sequence). V trimming: 6 bases; J trimming: 6 bases; junction bases outside the gene matches: 2. The CDR3, as DNA: TGTGCCAGCAGCAGGGACAGGGATACGCAGTATTTT. Translated: CASSRDRDTQYF.

The rearrangement links TRBV2 to TRBJ1-1; D not resolved. CDR1 is SNHLY, CDR2 FYNNEI, per germline. The CDR3 sequence is 13 residues long. V was trimmed by 4 bases and J by 0 bases, leaving 6 bases between them. This CDR3 is CASSVHMNTEAFF. Here the CDR3 DNA reads TGTGCCAGCAGTGTCCACATGAACACTGAAGCTTTCTTT.

This clone was counted a few times. V gene TRBV7-8 combines with J gene TRBJ1-1; TRBD1 is a possible D gene (6 bases). Germline lookup yields CDR1 SGHVS and CDR2 FQNEAQ. CDR3 length equals 16 residues. Trimming removed 1 base at V and 1 base at J, with 13 bases between. The DNA of the CDR3 is TGTGCCAGCAGCTTAGGGGTGGGACACCCGAACACTGAAGCTTTCTTT. Its protein is CASSLGVGHPNTEAFF.

The CDR3 DNA follows: TGTGCCAGCAGTGACTCGGAGGGACAGAAGAACACTGAAGCTTTCTTT. Its translation: CASSDSEGQKNTEAFF. This sequence joins TRBV6-4 and TRBJ1-1; 7 positions agree with TRBD1. The CDR3 contains 16 residues. Trimming at V came to 0 bases and at J to 1 base, leaving 5 bases not matched to a gene. Per the germline V gene, CDR1 is MRHNA and CDR2 is SNTAGT.

The V call is TRBV6-5, the J call TRBJ2-3; D might be TRBD1 (6 bases). This CDR3 region has 14 residues. Per germline, CDR1 MNHEY and CDR2 SVGAGI. Deletions cut 5 bases from V and 7 bases from J, with 16 bases between. In DNA form, the CDR3 reads TGTGCCAGCAGTACCACAGGGCCGCACTATACGCAGTATTTT. This codes for CASSTTGPHYTQYF.